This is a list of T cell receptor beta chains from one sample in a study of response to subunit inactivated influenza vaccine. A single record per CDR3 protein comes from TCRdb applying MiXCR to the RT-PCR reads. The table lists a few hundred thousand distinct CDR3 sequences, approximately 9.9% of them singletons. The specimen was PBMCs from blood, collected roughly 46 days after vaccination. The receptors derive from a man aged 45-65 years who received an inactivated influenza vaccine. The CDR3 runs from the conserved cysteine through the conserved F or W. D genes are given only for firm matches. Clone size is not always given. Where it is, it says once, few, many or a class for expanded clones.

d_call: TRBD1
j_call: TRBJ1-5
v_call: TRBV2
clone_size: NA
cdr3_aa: CASSADRGIQPQHF
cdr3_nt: TGTGCCAGCAGTGCGGACAGGGGTATTCAGCCCCAGCATTTT

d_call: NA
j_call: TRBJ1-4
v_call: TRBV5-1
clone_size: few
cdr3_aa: CASSLGPLGTNEKLFF
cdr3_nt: TGCGCCAGCAGCTTGGGCCCGTTAGGCACTAATGAAAAACTGTTTTTT

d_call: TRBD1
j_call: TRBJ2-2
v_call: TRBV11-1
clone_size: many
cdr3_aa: CASSSRQGNTGELFF
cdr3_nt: TGTGCCAGCAGCTCTCGACAGGGGAACACCGGGGAGCTGTTTTTT

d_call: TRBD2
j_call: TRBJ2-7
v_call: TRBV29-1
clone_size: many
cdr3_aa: CSVLKLAGVAYEQYF
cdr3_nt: TGCAGCGTCCTAAAACTAGCGGGAGTGGCCTACGAGCAGTACTTC

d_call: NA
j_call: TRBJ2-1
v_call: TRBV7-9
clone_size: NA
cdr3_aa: CASSATRLSIDEQFF
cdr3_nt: TGTGCCAGCAGCGCTACTAGGTTAAGTATTGATGAGCAGTTCTTC

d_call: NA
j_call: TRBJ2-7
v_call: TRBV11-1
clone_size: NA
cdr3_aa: CASSGPALVGQYF
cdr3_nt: TGTGCCAGCAGCGGACCCGCCTTGGTTGGGCAGTACTTC

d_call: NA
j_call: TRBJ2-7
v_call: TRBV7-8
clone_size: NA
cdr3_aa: CASSAGRDTYEQYF
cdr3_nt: TGTGCCAGCAGCGCGGGCAGGGACACCTACGAGCAGTACTTC

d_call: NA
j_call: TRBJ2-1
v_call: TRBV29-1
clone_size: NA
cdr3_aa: CSVEAGQAWVEQFF
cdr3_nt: TGCAGCGTTGAAGCTGGCCAGGCGTGGGTTGAGCAGTTCTTC

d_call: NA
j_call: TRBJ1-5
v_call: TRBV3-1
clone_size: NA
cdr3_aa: CASSFGGGGHQPQHF
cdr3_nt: TGTGCCAGCAGCTTTGGAGGTGGGGGACATCAGCCCCAGCATTTT

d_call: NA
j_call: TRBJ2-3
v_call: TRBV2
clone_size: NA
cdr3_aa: CASSEWVSSTDTQYF
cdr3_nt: TGTGCCAGCAGTGAATGGGTATCTAGCACAGATACGCAGTATTTT

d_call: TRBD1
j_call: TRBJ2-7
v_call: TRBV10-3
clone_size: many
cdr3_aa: CAISESRSAGGSYEQYF
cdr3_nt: TGTGCCATCAGTGAGTCTAGATCGGCAGGGGGCTCCTACGAGCAGTACTTC

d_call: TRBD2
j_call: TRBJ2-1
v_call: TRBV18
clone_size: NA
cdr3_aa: CASSPPGKGGEQFF
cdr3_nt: TGTGCCAGCTCACCACCCGGGAAGGGAGGGGAGCAGTTCTTC

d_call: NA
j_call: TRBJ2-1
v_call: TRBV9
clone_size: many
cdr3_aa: CASSPRRAYNEQFF
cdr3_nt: TGTGCCAGCAGCCCCCGACGCGCCTACAATGAGCAGTTCTTC

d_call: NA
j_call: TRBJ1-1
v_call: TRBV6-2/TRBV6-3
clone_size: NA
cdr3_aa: CASIRTWRDTEAFF
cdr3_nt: TGTGCCAGCATTCGGACATGGAGGGACACTGAAGCTTTCTTT

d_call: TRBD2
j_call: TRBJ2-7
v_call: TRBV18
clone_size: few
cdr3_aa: CASSPQAGRDEQYF
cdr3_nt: TGTGCCAGCTCACCCCAGGCAGGGAGGGACGAGCAGTACTTC

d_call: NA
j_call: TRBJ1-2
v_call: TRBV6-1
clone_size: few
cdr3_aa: CASVGGAGYGYTF
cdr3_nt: TGTGCCAGCGTGGGGGGCGCGGGGTATGGCTACACCTTC

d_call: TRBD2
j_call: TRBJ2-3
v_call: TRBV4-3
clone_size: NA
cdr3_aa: CASSHPPTSGGTDTQYF
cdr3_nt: TGCGCCAGCAGCCACCCGCCTACTAGCGGGGGTACAGATACGCAGTATTTT

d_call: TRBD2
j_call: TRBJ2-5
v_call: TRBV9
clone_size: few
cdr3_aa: CASSDGYRGGLKETQYF
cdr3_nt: TGTGCCAGCAGCGACGGGTATCGGGGGGGCCTTAAAGAGACCCAGTACTTC

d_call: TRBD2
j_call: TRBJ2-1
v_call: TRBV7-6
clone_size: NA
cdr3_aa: CASSLSGSTVEFF
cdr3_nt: TGTGCCAGCAGCTTAAGCGGGAGTACGGTCGAGTTCTTC

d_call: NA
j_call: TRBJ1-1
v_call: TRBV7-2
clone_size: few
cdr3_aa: CASSSGLSEAFF
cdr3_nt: TGTGCCAGCAGCTCTGGTCTCTCTGAAGCTTTCTTT

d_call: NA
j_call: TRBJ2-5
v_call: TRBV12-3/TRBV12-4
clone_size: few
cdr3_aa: CASSVADHQETQYF
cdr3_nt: TGTGCCAGCAGTGTAGCGGACCACCAAGAGACCCAGTACTTC

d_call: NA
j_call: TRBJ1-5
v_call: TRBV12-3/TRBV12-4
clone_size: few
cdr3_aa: CASTMTASNQPQHF
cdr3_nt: TGTGCCAGCACTATGACAGCTAGCAATCAGCCCCAGCATTTT